Below, 30 T cell receptor beta chains from the same sample are listed, as sequenced in a study of untreated major depressive disorder. Findings of the study overall: Depressed patients' CD4+ T cells carried increased TRBV05-01 (Vbeta 5.1) usage versus control CD4+ T cells.

No antigens are known for them. Generated by immunoSEQ multiplex PCR, the TCRdb table keeps only in-frame clones and is missing some. The table lists approximately 20,000 clones, 80% to 95% of them singletons. Sequenced input: CD4+ T cells from PBMCs. These receptors all come from a woman in her forties with major depressive disorder.

This clone was seen just once. This chain links TRBV28 with TRBJ2-1; 8 bases match TRBD1. This CDR3 comprises 15 residues. V was pared by 2 bases and J by 9 bases, with 9 bases of the junction left unmatched. In germline, CDR1 is MDHEN, CDR2 SYDVKM. CDR3 sequence reads: CASSLAGGGSGEQFF. DNA of the CDR3: TGTGCCAGCAGTTTAGCAGGGGGCGGAAGCGGTGAGCAGTTCTTC.

This clone has only one observation. The chain couples TRBV29-1 to TRBJ2-5; 10 bases match TRBD1. The J call is uncertain, as TRBJ2-7 better fits the DNA end. This CDR3 is 13 amino acids long. Germline lookup yields CDR1 SQVTM and CDR2 ANQGSEA. Written as DNA, the CDR3 is TGCAGCGTTGCTGTCGGGGACAGGGGCGAGCAGTACTTC. This gives the protein CSVAVGDRGEQYF.

The table lists this clone with a count of one. The CDR3 region is CASSYLSGTRANEQFF. CDR3 DNA sequence: TGTGCCAGCAGTTACTTAAGTGGGACTAGAGCCAATGAGCAGTTCTTC. This chain joins TRBV6-6 and TRBJ2-1; 8 bases are a match to TRBD2. After removal of 1 base from V and 6 bases from J, the junction contained 8 bases not matched to a gene. CDR1 MNHNY and CDR2 SVGAGI come from the germline V gene (reference sequence). There are 16 residues in the CDR3.

Comments on this clone: At one of its ends the junction is not consistent with the germline gene, which may arise from a read error. The chain carries TRBV10-1 and TRBJ2-7; 9 bases fit TRBD1. CDR1 and CDR2 from the germline V gene are WNHNN and SYGVQD (reference sequence). CDR3 length: 13 amino acids. CDR3: CASSRTGADLLLF. CDR3 coding DNA: TGCGCCAGCAGTCGGACAGGGGCCGACCTTCTCCTGTTC.

This sequence joins TRBV10-1 and TRBJ2-7; D is possibly TRBD1 (5 bases). V shed 7 bases and J shed 7 bases, with 14 bases lying between them. The germline CDR1 and CDR2 sequences are WNHNN and SYGVQD (reference sequence). This CDR3 is built from 12 residues. CDR3 nucleotide sequence: TGCGCCAGCACCTCAGGGCTGGGGGAGCAGTACTTC. It translates to CASTSGLGEQYF.

This rearrangement joins TRBV7-9 to TRBJ1-5, with 8 bases matching TRBD1. The CDR3 is made up of 13 amino acids. In germline, CDR1 is SEHNR, CDR2 FQNEAQ (reference sequence). V trimming: 8 bases; J trimming: 5 bases; junction bases outside the gene matches: 5. In DNA form, the CDR3 reads TGTGCCAGCGGGACGACAGGGGATCAGCCCCAGCATTTT. The encoded protein is CASGTTGDQPQHF.

CDR3 sequence reads: CASSPGATNYGYTF. The CDR3 DNA follows: TGTGCCAGCAGCCCAGGGGCTACTAACTATGGCTACACCTTC. J is TRBJ1-2 and V is TRBV2, with D possibly matching TRBD1 (6 bases). The germline CDR1 and CDR2 sequences are SNHLY and FYNNEI. The CDR3 runs to 14 residues. V lost 6 bases and J lost 0, with 11 bases in between.

This CDR3 reads CASWGLDQPQHF. In nucleotides, the CDR3 is TGTGCCAGCTGGGGCTTGGATCAGCCCCAGCATTTT. The chain carries TRBV2 and TRBJ1-5, with a possible D match to TRBD1 (5 bases). CDR3 length: 12 amino acids. The ends were cut back, 8 bases at V and 5 bases at J, with 10 bases in the middle. In germline, CDR1 is SNHLY, CDR2 FYNNEI. The full variable domain, completed using reference TRBV2 and TRBJ1-5, is EPEVTQTPSHQVTQMGQEVILRCVPISNHLYFYWYRQILGQKVEFLVSFYNNEISEKSEIFDDQFSVERPDGSNFTLKIRSTKLEDSAMYFCASWGLDQPQHFGDGTRLSIL.

The chain joins TRBV5-4 to TRBJ1-2, with 12 bases identical to TRBD1. The CDR3 has 15 amino acids. The germline V gene encodes CDR1 SGHNT and CDR2 YYREEE (reference sequence). V trimming: 1 base; J trimming: 8 bases; junction bases outside the gene matches: 6. The CDR3 DNA is TGTGCCAGCAGCTTGCCGGGACAGGGGGCGCAAGGCTACACCTTC. It translates to CASSLPGQGAQGYTF.

This chain uses TRBV9 with TRBJ1-2; a possible D gene is TRBD1 (6 bases). This CDR3 is built from 17 residues. V dropped 5 bases and J dropped 0 bases, with 20 bases sitting between them. CDR1 and CDR2 (germline): SGDLS, YYNGEE. DNA for the CDR3: TGTGCCAGCAGTGTTAATGTATGGGGGGCACCTAACTATGGCTACACCTTC. It encodes CASSVNVWGAPNYGYTF.

The chain has TRBV27 and TRBJ1-5, with TRBD1 identical over 9 bases. With V trimmed by 0 bases and J by 2 bases, 2 bases remained unmatched. This CDR3 spans 16 amino acids. The germline gives CDR1 MNHEY, CDR2 SMNVEV (reference sequence). The CDR3 coding sequence is TGTGCCAGCAGTTTATCAAGGACAGGGGGCAATCAGCCCCAGCATTTT. Amino acid sequence: CASSLSRTGGNQPQHF.

This chain joins TRBV28 and TRBJ2-7, with TRBD1 identical over 10 bases. CDR3 length equals 15 residues. V was clipped by 8 bases and J by 1 base; unmatched bases: 8. CDR1 and CDR2 (germline): MDHEN, SYDVKM. The CDR3 loop is CASAPGQGRSYEQYF. In DNA form, the CDR3 reads TGTGCCAGCGCCCCGGGACAGGGGAGGTCCTACGAGCAGTACTTC. Complete variable domain (other parts from reference TRBV28 and TRBJ2-7): DVKVTQSSRYLVKRTGEKVFLECVQDMDHENMFWYRQDPGLGLRLIYFSYDVKMKEKGDIPEGYSVSREKKERFSLILESASTNQTSMYLCASAPGQGRSYEQYFGPGTRLTVT.

The chain employs TRBV5-1 and TRBJ2-3, with 7 bases fitting TRBD2. The J segment lost 5 bases and the V segment lost 4 bases, leaving 7 bases of the junction unmatched. The CDR3 extends over 14 amino acids. Germline V gene data show CDR1 as SGHRS and CDR2 as YFSETQ. The CDR3 sequence is CASSKASGLDTQYF. In DNA, the CDR3 is TGCGCCAGCAGCAAGGCTAGCGGCCTAGATACGCAGTATTTT.

V and J are TRBV7-9 and TRBJ1-1; D possibly corresponds to TRBD1 (5 bases). This CDR3 has 12 residues. The germline V gene has CDR1 SEHNR and CDR2 FQNEAQ (reference sequence). Trimming took off 4 bases at V and 11 bases at J, with 14 bases between the two ends. The CDR3 region has the DNA TGTGCCAGCAGCTGGACTCAGGGTACTGCTTTCTTT. Protein product: CASSWTQGTAFF.

This chain uses TRBV20-1 with TRBJ2-1; D is uncertain. Trimming took 4 bases from V and 9 from J, leaving 10 bases between them. This CDR3 is built from 11 residues. The germline V gene has CDR1 DFQATT and CDR2 SNEGSKA (reference sequence). CDR3 amino acids: CSATHKFEQFF. In DNA, the CDR3 is TGCAGTGCTACCCACAAATTTGAGCAGTTCTTC.

The chain links TRBV5-1 to TRBJ1-1; 7 bases agree with TRBD1. The V segment lost 0 bases and the J segment 0 bases; nucleotides outside the gene matches: 5. From germline, CDR1 is SGHRS and CDR2 YFSETQ. This CDR3 contains 16 residues. The CDR3 loop reads CASSLDGTAMNTEAFF. CDR3 coding DNA: TGCGCCAGCAGCTTGGACGGGACAGCCATGAACACTGAAGCTTTCTTT.

J is TRBJ1-4 and V is TRBV5-6; D ambiguous. The germline V gene has CDR1 SGHDT and CDR2 YYEEEE. Deletions cut 1 base from V and 8 bases from J, with 15 bases between. CDR3 length equals 15 residues. The CDR3 spells CASSLFTMSGEKLFF. Here the CDR3 DNA reads TGTGCCAGCAGCTTGTTTACGATGTCGGGGGAAAAACTGTTTTTT.

The V and J genes are TRBV30 and TRBJ1-5; 7 nucleotides line up with TRBD1. Germline V gene data show CDR1 as GTSNPN and CDR2 as SVGIG (reference sequence). The CDR3 has 14 amino acids. The V segment lost 0 bases and the J segment 6 bases; nucleotides outside the gene matches: 5. This chain's CDR3 is CAWSVPGGSQPQHF. For the CDR3, the DNA is TGTGCCTGGAGTGTACCAGGGGGGAGTCAGCCCCAGCATTTT.

This chain links TRBV7-3 with TRBJ1-2; D call uncertain. CDR1 is SGHTA and CDR2 is FQGTGA in the germline V gene. The CDR3 loop spans 13 amino acids. Trimming left V 2 bases short and J 6 bases short, with 10 bases between. In nucleotides, the CDR3 is TGTGCCAGCAGCTTAGACCGGATCGATGGCTACACCTTC. It yields the protein CASSLDRIDGYTF.

The chain joins TRBV4-1 to TRBJ1-3; D possibly corresponds to TRBD1 (5 bases). This CDR3 is built from 17 residues. Germline CDR1 and CDR2: MGHRA and YSYEKL. Trimming took off 1 base at V and 0 bases at J, with 13 bases between the two ends. In DNA, the CDR3 is TGCGCCAGCAGCCAAGCCCCATACAGGACCTCTGGAAACACCATATATTTT. This gives the protein CASSQAPYRTSGNTIYF.

The gene calls are TRBV5-8 and TRBJ1-6; D is undetermined. The germline gives CDR1 SGHTS, CDR2 YDEGEE. The CDR3 contains 13 residues. Trimming shortened V by 2 bases and J by 15 bases, and 15 bases separated the two germline ends. The chain's CDR3 is CASSFAQAVYLHF. CDR3 sequence (DNA): TGTGCCAGCAGCTTTGCGCAGGCCGTATACCTCCACTTT.

The chain uses TRBV9 and TRBJ1-1; weak D call: TRBD1 (5 bases). Germline CDR1 SGDLS, CDR2 YYNGEE. The CDR3 sequence is 16 residues long. Trimming removed 4 bases at V and 5 bases at J, with 21 bases between. The CDR3 nucleotides are TGTGCCAGCAGCCCACTCGGGACCTCCCGGGTAACTGAAGCTTTCTTT. Amino acids: CASSPLGTSRVTEAFF.

The gene calls are TRBV4-1 and TRBJ2-5; 9 bases line up with TRBD2. CDR3 length equals 15 residues. V lost 2 bases, J lost 0 bases, and 1 base stayed unmatched. CDR1 is MGHRA, CDR2 YSYEKL, per germline. For the CDR3, the DNA is TGCGCCAGCAGCCAACTAGCGGGGAACCAAGAGACCCAGTACTTC. It is translated as CASSQLAGNQETQYF.

The J gene is TRBJ1-4, the V gene TRBV27; a possible D gene is TRBD1 (6 bases). Trimming left V 6 bases short and J 8 bases short, with 16 bases between. The V gene's germline CDR1 is MNHEY and CDR2 SMNVEV (reference sequence). The CDR3 sequence is 14 residues long. DNA of the CDR3: TGTGCCAGCAGGCCGGGCACAGGGTTCGAAAAACTGTTTTTT. Encoded protein: CASRPGTGFEKLFF.

As concerns this clone: The junction departs from germline at one end; a sequencing error may be responsible. The CDR3 nucleotides read TGTGCCAGCAGCCAAGAGCAGATAATGGTTGTCTTT. The encoded protein is CASSQEQIMVVF. The chain recombines TRBV14 with TRBJ1-1; D is ambiguous. The CDR3 is 12 residues long. CDR1 and CDR2 (germline): SGHDN, FVKESK. The full variable domain, in which reference TRBV14 and TRBJ1-1 provide the parts outside the CDR3, is EAGVTQFPSHSVIEKGQTVTLRCDPISGHDNLYWYRRVMGKEIKFLLHFVKESKQDESGMPNNRFLAERTGGTYSTLKVQPAELEDSGVYFCASSQEQIMVVFGQGTRLTVV.

This chain links TRBV2 with TRBJ2-1; 9 nucleotides match TRBD2. The germline CDR1 and CDR2 sequences are SNHLY and FYNNEI. This CDR3 is built from 17 residues. Trimming removed 4 bases from V and 9 bases from J; junction bases left unmatched: 16. The CDR3 loop is CASSGSGRAGGHIEQFF. For the CDR3, the DNA is TGTGCCAGCAGTGGCTCCGGTCGGGCGGGGGGGCATATTGAGCAGTTCTTC.

The J gene is TRBJ1-2, the V gene TRBV19; D remains ambiguous. This CDR3 has 14 amino acids. Germline CDR1 and CDR2: LNHDA and SQIVND (reference sequence). The V end was cut by 8 bases, the J end by 3 bases, with 16 bases between. The CDR3 DNA follows: TGTGCCAGTGAGAGGGCGGGGATCGACTATGGCTACACCTTC. Protein product: CASERAGIDYGYTF.

The CDR3 sequence is CASSIWRGDWTYNEQFF. CDR3 nucleotide sequence: TGTGCCAGTAGTATATGGCGGGGGGACTGGACCTACAATGAGCAGTTCTTC. The chain links TRBV19 to TRBJ2-1; TRBD2 matches 8 bases. The trim removed 2 bases at V and 2 bases at J, leaving 8 bases unmatched. The CDR3 is 17 amino acids. Germline values: CDR1 LNHDA, CDR2 SQIVND (reference sequence).

This clone appeared once. The chain recombines TRBV10-1 with TRBJ1-1; D may be TRBD1 (6 bases). Germline V CDR1 and CDR2: WNHNN, SYGVQD (reference sequence). The CDR3 has 13 residues. V shed 4 bases and J shed 6 bases, with 12 bases lying between them. CDR3 coding DNA: TGCGCCAGCAGTGTCATCAGGGGATCTGAAGCTTTCTTT. Its translation is CASSVIRGSEAFF.

The chain employs TRBV6-5 and TRBJ1-6; TRBD1 matches 8 bases. The CDR3 spans 14 residues. Germline CDR1 and CDR2: MNHEY and SVGAGI. Trimming removed 6 bases from V and 10 bases from J; junction bases left unmatched: 8. CDR3 sequence reads: CASRDRGVGSPLHF. In DNA, the CDR3 is TGTGCCAGCAGAGACAGGGGCGTAGGATCACCCCTCCACTTT.